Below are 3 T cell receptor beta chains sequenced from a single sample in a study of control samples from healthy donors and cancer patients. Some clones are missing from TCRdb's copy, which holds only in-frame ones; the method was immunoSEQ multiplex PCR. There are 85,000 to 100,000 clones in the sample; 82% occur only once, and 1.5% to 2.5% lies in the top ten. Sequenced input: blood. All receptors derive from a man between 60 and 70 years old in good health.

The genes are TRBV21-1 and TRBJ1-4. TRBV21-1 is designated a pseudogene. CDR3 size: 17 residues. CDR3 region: CASSKAPSRVLNEKLFF. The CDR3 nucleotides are TGTGCCAGCAGCAAAGCCCCGTCAAGGGTCCTTAATGAAAAACTGTTTTTT.

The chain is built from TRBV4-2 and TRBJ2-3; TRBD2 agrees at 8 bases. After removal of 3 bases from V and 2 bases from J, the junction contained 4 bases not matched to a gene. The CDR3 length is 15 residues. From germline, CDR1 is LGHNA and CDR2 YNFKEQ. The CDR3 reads CASSQTGGYTDTQYF. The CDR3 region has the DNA TGTGCCAGCAGCCAGACGGGGGGGTACACAGATACGCAGTATTTT.

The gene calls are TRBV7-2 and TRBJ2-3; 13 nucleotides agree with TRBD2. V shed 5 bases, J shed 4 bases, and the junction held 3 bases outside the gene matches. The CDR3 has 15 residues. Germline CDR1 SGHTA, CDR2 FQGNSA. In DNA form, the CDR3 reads TGTGCCAGCAGCGGACTAGCGGGAGAGGCAGATACGCAGTATTTT. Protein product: CASSGLAGEADTQYF. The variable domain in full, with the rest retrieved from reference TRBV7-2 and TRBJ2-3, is GAGVSQSPSNKVTEKGKDVELRCDPISGHTALYWYRQSLGQGLEFLIYFQGNSAPDKSGLPSDRFSAERTGGSVSTLTIQRTQQEDSAVYLCASSGLAGEADTQYFGPGTRLTVL.